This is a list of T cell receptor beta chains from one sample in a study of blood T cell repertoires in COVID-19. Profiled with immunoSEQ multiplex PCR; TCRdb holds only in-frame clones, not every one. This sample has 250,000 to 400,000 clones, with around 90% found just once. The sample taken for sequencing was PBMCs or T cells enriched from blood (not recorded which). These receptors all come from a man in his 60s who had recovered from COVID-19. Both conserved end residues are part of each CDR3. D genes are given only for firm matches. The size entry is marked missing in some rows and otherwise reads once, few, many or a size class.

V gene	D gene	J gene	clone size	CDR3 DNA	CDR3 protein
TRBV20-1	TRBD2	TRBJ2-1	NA	TGCAGTGCCAGTAGGGAGCGGGGGCTCTCCTACAATGAGCAGTTCTTC	CSASRERGLSYNEQFF
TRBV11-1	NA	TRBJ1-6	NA	TGTGCCAGCAGCTTCGGGGGAAAAACAACCCTCCACTTT	CASSFGGKTTLHF
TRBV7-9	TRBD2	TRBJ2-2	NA	TGTGCCAGCAGCTTGGGTAGCGGGGGCCCTTCGAACACCGGGGAGCTGTTTTTT	CASSLGSGGPSNTGELFF
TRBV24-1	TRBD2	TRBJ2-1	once	TGTGCCACCAGTGATTTTAATAGCGGGAGGCACAATGAGCAGTTCTTC	CATSDFNSGRHNEQFF
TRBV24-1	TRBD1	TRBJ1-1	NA	TGTGCCACCAGTGATTTCCTGTCCGGGACAGGGGTTTTCTTT	CATSDFLSGTGVFF
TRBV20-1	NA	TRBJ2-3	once	TGCAGTGCTAGTCGGGGACTCCACACAGATACGCAGTATTTT	CSASRGLHTDTQYF
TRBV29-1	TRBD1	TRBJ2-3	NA	TGCAGCGTCAGACAGGGGGCAGCCACAGATACGCAGTATTTT	CSVRQGAATDTQYF
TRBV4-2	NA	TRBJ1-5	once	TGTGCCAGCAGCCAAGTAAAGGGGCAGGATCAGCCCCAGCATTTT	CASSQVKGQDQPQHF
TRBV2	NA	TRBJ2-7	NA	TGTGCCAGCAGAGTTTTAATCTCAAACAGCCCAATGTACTTC	CASRVLISNSPMYF
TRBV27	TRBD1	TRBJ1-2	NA	TGTGCCAGCAGCTCGACTTGGACAGGGGGCGATGGCTACACCTTC	CASSSTWTGGDGYTF
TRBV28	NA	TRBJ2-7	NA	TGTGCCAGCATCCCGGACTTGATCTCCTACGAGCAGTACTTC	CASIPDLISYEQYF
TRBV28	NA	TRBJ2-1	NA	TGTGCCAGCAGTTTAGTCACTCCCGCGAGTGACAATGAGCAGTTCTTC	CASSLVTPASDNEQFF
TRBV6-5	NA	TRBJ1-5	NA	TGTGCCAGCAGTCGGCCACAGGGAATCGATCAGCCCCAGCATTTT	CASSRPQGIDQPQHF
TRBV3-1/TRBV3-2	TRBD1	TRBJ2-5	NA	TGTGCCAGCAGCCAGACAGGGGGAGAGACCCAGTACTTC	CASSQTGGETQYF
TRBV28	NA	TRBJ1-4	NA	TGTGCCAGCAAAATTCGGGGTTCAACTAATGAAAAACTGTTTTTT	CASKIRGSTNEKLFF
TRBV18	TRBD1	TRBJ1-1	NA	TGTGCCAGCTCACCGGACCAGGGGGCGGCAGCTTTCTTT	CASSPDQGAAAFF
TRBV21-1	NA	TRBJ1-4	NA	TGTGCCAGCAGCAAGGGACAGATTAATGAAAAACTGTTTTTT	CASSKGQINEKLFF
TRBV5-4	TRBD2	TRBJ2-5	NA	TGTGCCAGCAGCTTTGGGACTAGGGGAGAGACCCAGTACTTC	CASSFGTRGETQYF
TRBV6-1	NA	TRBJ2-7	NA	TGTGCCAGCAGTGAACGGGCTAGCGAGGGTTACGAGCAGTACTTC	CASSERASEGYEQYF
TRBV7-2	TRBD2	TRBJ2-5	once	TGTGCCAGCAGCTTAGGACTAGCGGGAGGGGGGGAGACCCAGTACTTC	CASSLGLAGGGETQYF
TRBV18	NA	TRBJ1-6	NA	TGTGCCAGCTCAAGATCGGTTAATAATTCACCCCTCCACTTT	CASSRSVNNSPLHF
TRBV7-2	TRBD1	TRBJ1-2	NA	TGTGCCAGCAGCTTCTACAGGGGCCTGAACTATGGCTACACCTTC	CASSFYRGLNYGYTF
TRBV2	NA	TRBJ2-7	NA	TGTGCCAGCAGTGAATGGGGGGTCGGGAGTATCACCTACGAGCAGTACTTC	CASSEWGVGSITYEQYF
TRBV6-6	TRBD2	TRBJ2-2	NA	TGTGCCAGCAGTTACTCGTCCACTAGCGGCGGGGAGCTGTTTTTT	CASSYSSTSGGELFF
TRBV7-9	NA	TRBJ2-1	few	TGTGCCAGCAGCGAACCTAGCCCTCACCTAAAGTTTGAGCAGTTCTTC	CASSEPSPHLKFEQFF
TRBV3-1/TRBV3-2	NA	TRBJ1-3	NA	TGTGCCAGCAGCCCCTACACAGCCCCTGGAAACACCATATATTTT	CASSPYTAPGNTIYF
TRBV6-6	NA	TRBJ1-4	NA	TGTGCCAGCAGTTACGATGGGGCAAGGAAAGAAGGAAAACTGTTTTTT	CASSYDGARKEGKLFF
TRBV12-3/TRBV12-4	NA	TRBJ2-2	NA	TGTGCCAGCAGTTTCGGGAGAAGCGGGGAGCTGTTTTTT	CASSFGRSGELFF
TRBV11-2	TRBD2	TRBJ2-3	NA	TGTGCCAGCAGCTTAGTGACTAGCGGGCCACTAGGTGCAGATACGCAGTATTTT	CASSLVTSGPLGADTQYF